This is a list of T cell receptor beta chains from one sample in a study of blood T cell repertoires in COVID-19. Only in-frame clones appear in the TCRdb table, and some are missing; sequencing was by immunoSEQ multiplex PCR. The sample has roughly 120,000 clones, approximately 90% seen once. The specimen was peripheral blood. All receptors come from a human donor in a cohort sampled during active COVID-19. Both conserved end residues are part of each CDR3. A D gene is named only where the DNA matches it firmly. A row's size may be missing; if present it is once, few, many or a size class.

- | - | 15 | TRBJ1-1 | TRBV30 | CAWSDRAQRNTEAFF | TGTGCCTGGAGTGACAGGGCCCAACGGAACACTGAAGCTTTCTTT
- | - | 15 | TRBJ2-1 | TRBV18 | CASSPYRSSYNEQFF | TGTGCCAGCTCACCCTACAGGAGCTCCTACAATGAGCAGTTCTTC
- | - | 14 | TRBJ1-5 | TRBV5-6 | CASSARSGGQPQHF | TGTGCCAGCAGCGCCCGGTCGGGGGGTCAGCCCCAGCATTTT
- | TRBD2 | 12 | TRBJ2-5 | TRBV30 | CAWSGGSGRSYF | TGTGCCTGGAGCGGGGGTAGCGGGAGGTCCTACTTC
- | - | 13 | TRBJ2-7 | TRBV7-3 | CASSKGTFTEQYF | TGTGCCAGCAGCAAAGGGACATTCACCGAGCAGTACTTC
many | TRBD1 | 13 | TRBJ1-1 | TRBV30 | CAWSTDRGSPNFF | TGTGCCTGGAGTACGGACAGGGGGTCGCCGAATTTCTTT
- | TRBD1 | 16 | TRBJ1-2 | TRBV9 | CASSARQGASSYGYTF | TGTGCCAGCAGCGCCAGACAGGGGGCGTCTTCTTATGGCTACACCTTC
- | - | 15 | TRBJ1-4 | TRBV7-2 | CASSLAGAGEEKLFF | TGTGCCAGCAGCTTAGCGGGGGCAGGGGAAGAAAAACTGTTTTTT
- | - | 13 | TRBJ1-1 | TRBV6-4 | CASSNTGSNEAFF | TGTGCCAGCAGTAACACAGGGTCAAATGAAGCTTTCTTT
once | - | 13 | TRBJ2-3 | TRBV29-1 | CSVEIGGADTQYF | TGCAGCGTTGAGATCGGGGGAGCAGATACGCAGTATTTT
- | TRBD1 | 14 | TRBJ2-7 | TRBV28 | CASIGLGQGKEQYF | TGTGCCAGCATCGGTCTGGGACAGGGTAAAGAGCAGTACTTC
many | - | 16 | TRBJ2-7 | TRBV28 | CASTGNVAGPPREQYF | TGTGCCAGCACCGGAAACGTGGCGGGACCCCCTCGGGAGCAGTACTTC
- | - | 14 | TRBJ1-1 | TRBV15 | CATSRDRVNTEAFF | TGTGCCACCAGCAGAGATCGGGTGAACACTGAAGCTTTCTTT
- | TRBD1 | 15 | TRBJ2-1 | TRBV7-3 | CASSLTGTAINEQFF | TGTGCCAGCAGCTTAACCGGGACAGCAATAAATGAGCAGTTCTTC
- | TRBD1 | 16 | TRBJ2-3 | TRBV9 | CASSEQGQTSTDTQYF | TGTGCCAGCAGCGAACAGGGGCAGACCTCCACAGATACGCAGTATTTT
- | - | 16 | TRBJ2-1 | TRBV18 | CASSDMGSSFRNEQFF | TGTGCCAGCTCAGACATGGGGAGTTCCTTTCGCAATGAGCAGTTCTTC
- | - | 16 | TRBJ1-6 | TRBV28 | CASSLLRGADNSPLHF | TGTGCCAGCAGTTTATTGCGGGGAGCGGATAATTCACCCCTCCACTTT